This TCR beta chain was identified during a study of lymphopenia after photon versus proton radiotherapy. The CDR3 loop spans 15 amino acids. Germline values: CDR1 SQVTM, CDR2 ANQGSEA. Trimming left V 3 bases short and J 0 bases short, with 11 bases between. About this clone itself: Its cognate antigen is unknown.

Study-wide results and caveats: Proton therapy kept repertoires fairly stable, unlike photons, which gained effector/memory cells.

Profiling relied on immunoSEQ multiplex PCR, and the TCRdb table lists in-frame clones only, not all of them. Of 65,000 or so clones listed, roughly nine tenths are singletons. Sequencing was performed on peripheral blood, taken from a patient treated with proton-based radiotherapy. V and J are TRBV29-1 and TRBJ2-2; tentative D call: TRBD1 (5 bases). The clonotype comes from a man at least 80 years old with esophageal cancer. Here the CDR3 DNA reads TGCAGCGTTGAGAAGGGGTCTGCGAACACCGGGGAGCTGTTTTTT. Translated: CSVEKGSANTGELFF.